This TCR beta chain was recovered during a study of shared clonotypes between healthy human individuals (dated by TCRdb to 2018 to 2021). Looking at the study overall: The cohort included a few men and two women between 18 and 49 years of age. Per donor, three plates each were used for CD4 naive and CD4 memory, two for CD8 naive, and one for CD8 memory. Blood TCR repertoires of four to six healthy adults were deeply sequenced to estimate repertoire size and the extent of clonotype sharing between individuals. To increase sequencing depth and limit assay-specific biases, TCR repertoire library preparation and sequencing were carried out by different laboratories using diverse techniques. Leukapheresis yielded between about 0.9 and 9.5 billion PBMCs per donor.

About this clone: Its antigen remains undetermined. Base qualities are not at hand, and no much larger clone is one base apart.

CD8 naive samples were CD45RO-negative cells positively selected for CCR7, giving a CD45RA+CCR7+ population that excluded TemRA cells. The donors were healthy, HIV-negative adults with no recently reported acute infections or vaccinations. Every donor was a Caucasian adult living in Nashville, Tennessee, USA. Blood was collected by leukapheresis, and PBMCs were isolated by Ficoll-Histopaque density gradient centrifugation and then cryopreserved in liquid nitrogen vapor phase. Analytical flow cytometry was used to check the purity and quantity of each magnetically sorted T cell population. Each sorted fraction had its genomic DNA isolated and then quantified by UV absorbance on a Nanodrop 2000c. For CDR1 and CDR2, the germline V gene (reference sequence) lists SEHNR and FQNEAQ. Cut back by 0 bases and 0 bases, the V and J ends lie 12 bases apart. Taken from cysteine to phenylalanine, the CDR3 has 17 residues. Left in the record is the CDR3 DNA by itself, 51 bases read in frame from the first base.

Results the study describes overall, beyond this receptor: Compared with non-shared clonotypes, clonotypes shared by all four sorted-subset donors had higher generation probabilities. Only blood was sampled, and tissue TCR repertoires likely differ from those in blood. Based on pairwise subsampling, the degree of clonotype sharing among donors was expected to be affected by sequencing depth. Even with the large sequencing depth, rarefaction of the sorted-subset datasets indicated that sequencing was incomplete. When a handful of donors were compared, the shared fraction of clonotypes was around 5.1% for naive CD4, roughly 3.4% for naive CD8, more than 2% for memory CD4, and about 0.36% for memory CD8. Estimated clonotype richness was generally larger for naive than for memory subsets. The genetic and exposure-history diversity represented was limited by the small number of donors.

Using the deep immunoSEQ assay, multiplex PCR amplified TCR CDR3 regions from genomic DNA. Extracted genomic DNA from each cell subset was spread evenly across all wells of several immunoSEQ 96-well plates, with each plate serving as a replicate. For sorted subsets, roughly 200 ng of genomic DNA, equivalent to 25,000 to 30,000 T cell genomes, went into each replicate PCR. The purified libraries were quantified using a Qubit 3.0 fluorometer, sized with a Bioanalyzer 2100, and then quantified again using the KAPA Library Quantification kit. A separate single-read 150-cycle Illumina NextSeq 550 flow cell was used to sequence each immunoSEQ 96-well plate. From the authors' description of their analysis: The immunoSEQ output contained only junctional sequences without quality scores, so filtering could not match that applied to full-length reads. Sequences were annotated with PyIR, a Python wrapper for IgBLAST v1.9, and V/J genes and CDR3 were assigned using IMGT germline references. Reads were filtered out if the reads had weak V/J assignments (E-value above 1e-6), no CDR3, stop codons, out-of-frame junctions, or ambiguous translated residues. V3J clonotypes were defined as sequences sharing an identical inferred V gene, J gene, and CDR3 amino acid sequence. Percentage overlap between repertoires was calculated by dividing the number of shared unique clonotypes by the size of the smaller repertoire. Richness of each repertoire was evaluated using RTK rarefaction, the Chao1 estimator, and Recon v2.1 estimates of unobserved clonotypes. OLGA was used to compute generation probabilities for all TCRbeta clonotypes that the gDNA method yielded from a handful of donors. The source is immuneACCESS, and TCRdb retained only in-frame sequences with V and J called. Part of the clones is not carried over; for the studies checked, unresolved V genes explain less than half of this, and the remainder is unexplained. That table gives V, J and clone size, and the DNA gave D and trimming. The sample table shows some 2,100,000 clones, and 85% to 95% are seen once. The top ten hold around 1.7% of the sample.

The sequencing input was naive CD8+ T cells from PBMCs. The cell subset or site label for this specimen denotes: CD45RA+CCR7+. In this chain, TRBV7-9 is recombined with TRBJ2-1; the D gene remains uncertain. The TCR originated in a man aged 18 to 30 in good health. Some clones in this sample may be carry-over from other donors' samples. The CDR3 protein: CASSLAETLSSYNEQFF. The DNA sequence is TGTGCCAGCAGCTTAGCTGAAACCCTTAGCTCCTACAATGAGCAGTTCTTC.